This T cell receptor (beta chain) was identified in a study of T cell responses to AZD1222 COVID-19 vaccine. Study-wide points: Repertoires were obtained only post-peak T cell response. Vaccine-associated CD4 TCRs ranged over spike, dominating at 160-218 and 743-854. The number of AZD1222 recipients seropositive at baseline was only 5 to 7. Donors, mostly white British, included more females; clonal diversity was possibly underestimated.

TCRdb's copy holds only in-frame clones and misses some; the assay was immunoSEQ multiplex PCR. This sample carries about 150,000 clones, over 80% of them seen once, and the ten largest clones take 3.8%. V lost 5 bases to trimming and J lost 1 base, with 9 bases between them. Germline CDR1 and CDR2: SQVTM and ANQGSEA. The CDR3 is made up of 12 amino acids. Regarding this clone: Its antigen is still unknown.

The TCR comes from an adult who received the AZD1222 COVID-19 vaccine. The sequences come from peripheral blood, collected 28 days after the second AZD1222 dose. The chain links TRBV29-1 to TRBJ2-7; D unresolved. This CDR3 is CSVSSGSYEQYF. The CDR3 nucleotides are TGCAGCGTTTCAAGTGGGTCCTACGAGCAGTACTTC.